The T cell receptor beta chain described here comes from a study of blood T cell repertoires in COVID-19. The protocol was immunoSEQ multiplex PCR, while the TCRdb copy is restricted to in-frame clones and leaves out a portion. The profile covers fewer than 95,000 clones, with 74% appearing a single time and 3.5% to 4% taken by the ten largest. The clonotype was recovered from a man between 65 and 85 years old with COVID-19, enrolled during active disease. What was sequenced was peripheral blood.

CDR3 residues: CASSSPRKSEAFF. CDR3 coding DNA: TGTGCCAGCAGCTCACCGAGGAAATCTGAAGCTTTCTTT. The rearrangement links TRBV7-2 to TRBJ1-1; no clear D gene. Germline lookup yields CDR1 SGHTA and CDR2 FQGNSA. This CDR3 spans 13 amino acids. V lost 4 bases and J lost 6, with 12 bases in between.